The 31 T cell receptor beta chains in this list originate from one sample, sequenced in a study of T cell changes during pregnancy in multiple sclerosis. TCRdb's table, derived via immunoSEQ multiplex PCR, lists solely in-frame clones and lacks some. Here the sample spans roughly 44,000 clones, more than 75% being singletons. Specimen: CD8+ T cells from peripheral blood mononuclear cells, collected after pregnancy. The receptors were gathered from a female donor in good health, enrolled as a control in a pregnancy study.

The chain links TRBV5-6 to TRBJ1-1, with D possibly TRBD1 on 5 matching bases. The CDR3 spans 16 residues. Deletions cut 5 bases from V and 0 bases from J, with 17 bases between. Per the germline V gene, CDR1 is SGHDT and CDR2 is YYEEEE. This CDR3 is CASRFLTGDLNTEAFF. CDR3 bases: TGTGCCAGCAGGTTTCTGACGGGGGACCTGAACACTGAAGCTTTCTTT.

The V gene is TRBV13, the J gene TRBJ2-2, with D possibly TRBD2 on 5 matching bases. Germline V gene data show CDR1 as PRHDT and CDR2 as FYEKMQ (reference sequence). The CDR3 length is 14 residues. V was shortened by 3 bases and J by 7 bases, with 12 bases between the two germline ends. This CDR3 is CASSLGRRIGELFF. In nucleotides, the CDR3 is TGTGCCAGCAGCTTGGGCAGGAGGATCGGGGAGCTGTTTTTT. Variable domain in full (rest from reference TRBV13 and TRBJ2-2): AAGVIQSPRHLIKEKRETATLKCYPIPRHDTVYWYQQGPGQDPQFLISFYEKMQSDKGSIPDRFSAQQFSDYHSELNMSSLELGDSALYFCASSLGRRIGELFFGEGSRLTVL.

This rearrangement joins TRBV27 to TRBJ2-5, with 9 bases lining up with TRBD1. Germline CDR1 MNHEY, CDR2 SMNVEV (reference sequence). Trimming took 6 bases from V and 5 from J; bases not matched to a gene: 10. The CDR3 is 15 residues long. The CDR3 DNA sequence: TGTGCCAGCAGACCGGGACAGGGAGGCGCCGAGACCCAGTACTTC. It specifies CASRPGQGGAETQYF.

The rearrangement uses TRBV5-4 and TRBJ2-2; 9 bases line up with TRBD1. V lost 0 bases to trimming and J lost 7 bases; unmatched junction nucleotides: 10. This CDR3 has 17 residues. Germline V gives CDR1 SGHNT, CDR2 YYREEE (reference sequence). CDR3 nucleotides: TGTGCCAGCAGCTTGGCCTCGGGACAGGGAACGTTCGGGGAGCTGTTTTTT. It encodes CASSLASGQGTFGELFF. The entire variable domain, with the rest obtained from reference TRBV5-4 and TRBJ2-2, is as follows: ETGVTQSPTHLIKTRGQQVTLRCSSQSGHNTVSWYQQALGQGPQFIFQYYREEENGRGNFPPRFSGLQFPNYSSELNVNALELDDSALYLCASSLASGQGTFGELFFGEGSRLTVL.

The CDR3 DNA is TGTGCCAGCAGCTCGGGTGGGTCCTACAATGAGCAGTTCTTC. This codes for CASSSGGSYNEQFF. The rearrangement uses TRBV7-3 and TRBJ2-1, with D hard to call. The CDR3 is 14 residues long. The V end lost 4 bases, the J end lost 1 base, and 8 bases lay between the germline ends. From germline, CDR1 is SGHTA and CDR2 FQGTGA.

This clone showed up just once. The chain is built from TRBV15 and TRBJ2-1; weak D call: TRBD1 (7 bases). Germline-derived CDR1 and CDR2 are LNHNV and YYDKDF (reference sequence). This CDR3 comprises 14 residues. V shed 0 bases and J shed 10 bases, with 13 bases lying between them. The CDR3 is CATSREGRDREQFF. CDR3 sequence (DNA): TGTGCCACCAGCAGAGAGGGGCGGGACAGAGAGCAGTTCTTC.

The chain is built from TRBV9 and TRBJ1-6, with 9 bases matching TRBD1. Trimming at V came to 3 bases and at J to 8 bases, leaving 9 bases not matched to a gene. CDR3 length equals 16 residues. Germline values: CDR1 SGDLS, CDR2 YYNGEE. CDR3 protein: CASSATGGLGDSPLHF. CDR3 DNA sequence: TGTGCCAGCAGCGCCACAGGGGGCTTAGGTGATTCACCCCTCCACTTT. Drawing the rest from reference TRBV9 and TRBJ1-6, the complete variable domain is DSGVTQTPKHLITATGQRVTLRCSPRSGDLSVYWYQQSLDQGLQFLIQYYNGEERAKGNILERFSAQQFPDLHSELNLSSLELGDSALYFCASSATGGLGDSPLHFGNGTRLTVT.

This clone was counted a single time. This rearrangement joins TRBV7-9 to TRBJ2-1; TRBD1 is a possible D gene (5 bases). The V end was cut by 3 bases, the J end by 9 bases, with 6 bases between. The germline gives CDR1 SEHNR, CDR2 FQNEAQ (reference sequence). The CDR3 spans 11 residues. The CDR3 region has the DNA TGTGCCAGCAGCTTGGGGCCTGAGCAGTTCTTC. This sequence encodes CASSLGPEQFF.

The chain is built from TRBV30 and TRBJ1-2; D uncertain. CDR1 and CDR2 (germline): GTSNPN, SVGIG (reference sequence). CDR3 size: 11 residues. The V gene lost 5 bases and the J gene lost 8 bases, with 12 bases spanning the gap. CDR3 in amino acids: CAWEVVRGYTF. The CDR3 coding sequence is TGTGCCTGGGAAGTCGTGAGGGGCTACACCTTC. Variable domain in full (rest from reference TRBV30 and TRBJ1-2): SQTIHQWPATLVQPVGSPLSLECTVEGTSNPNLYWYRQAAGRGLQLLFYSVGIGQISSEVPQNLSASRPQDRQFILSSKKLLLSDSGFYLCAWEVVRGYTFGSGTRLTVV.

This clone was seen only once. The chain is built from TRBV28 and TRBJ2-7; weak D call: TRBD1 (6 bases). CDR1 and CDR2 from the germline V gene are MDHEN and SYDVKM. Trimming removed 5 bases from V and 3 bases from J, with 14 bases in between. The CDR3 consists of 14 residues. CDR3 residues: CASSLHTGIYEQYF. CDR3 in DNA: TGTGCCAGCAGTCTTCACACAGGGATCTACGAGCAGTACTTC. Full variable domain (rest looked up from reference TRBV28 and TRBJ2-7): DVKVTQSSRYLVKRTGEKVFLECVQDMDHENMFWYRQDPGLGLRLIYFSYDVKMKEKGDIPEGYSVSREKKERFSLILESASTNQTSMYLCASSLHTGIYEQYFGPGTRLTVT.

The V call is TRBV16, the J call TRBJ1-5; no clear D. The V and J ends lost 0 bases and 3 bases respectively, with 9 bases between them. The CDR3 extends over 15 amino acids. The V gene's germline CDR1 is KGHSY and CDR2 FQNENV. The chain's CDR3 is CASSQSGGDNQPQHF. CDR3 coding DNA: TGTGCCAGCAGCCAATCCGGCGGAGACAATCAGCCCCAGCATTTT.

The J gene is TRBJ1-1, the V gene TRBV4-2; maybe TRBD1 (5 bases). The CDR3 is made up of 14 amino acids. The V end lost 5 bases, the J end lost 1 base, and 11 bases lay between the germline ends. Per germline, CDR1 LGHNA and CDR2 YNFKEQ. This CDR3 reads CASSFGQSNTEAFF. CDR3 nucleotide sequence: TGTGCCAGCAGCTTTGGACAATCGAACACTGAAGCTTTCTTT.

V gene TRBV4-3 combines with J gene TRBJ1-1, with TRBD1 matching 8 bases. V lost 4 bases and J lost 4; bases outside the gene matches: 8. This CDR3 comprises 15 residues. Germline-derived CDR1 and CDR2 are LGHNA and YSLEER. The CDR3 DNA is TGCGCCAGCAGCCCGGACAGGGCGGAGGGCACTGAAGCTTTCTTT. Translated, it gives CASSPDRAEGTEAFF.

The V and J genes are TRBV11-2 and TRBJ1-6, with 10 bases identical to TRBD1. The length of the CDR3 is 15 residues. J gave up 8 bases and V 4 bases, and 5 bases lay outside the gene matches. Germline CDR1 is SGHAT and CDR2 is FQNNGV. CDR3 DNA: TGTGCCAGCAGCTGGCCCGGGACAGGGGATTCACCCCTCCACTTT. It translates to CASSWPGTGDSPLHF.

This clone showed up just a few times. The V and J genes are TRBV4-2 and TRBJ2-1, with 7 bases fitting TRBD2. Germline CDR1 LGHNA, CDR2 YNFKEQ. The CDR3 is made up of 16 amino acids. V gave up 0 bases and J gave up 0 bases; unmatched junction bases: 2. The CDR3 bases are TGTGCCAGCAGCCAAGAGCGGGGGAGCTCCTACAATGAGCAGTTCTTC. It codes for CASSQERGSSYNEQFF.

J is TRBJ1-4 and V is TRBV7-8, with D possibly TRBD1 on 5 matching bases. V lost 1 base, J lost 7 bases, and 13 bases lay in between. The CDR3 sequence is 15 residues long. Germline V gene sequence: CDR1 SGHVS, CDR2 FQNEAQ. For the CDR3, the DNA is TGTGCCAGCAGCTTAGAGCGGGGACTTACTGAAAAACTGTTTTTT. This translates into CASSLERGLTEKLFF.

The V and J genes are TRBV5-4 and TRBJ2-3; unclear D gene. The CDR3 runs to 12 residues. Trimming shortened V by 4 bases and J by 5 bases, and 8 bases separated the two germline ends. Germline V lookup: CDR1 SGHNT, CDR2 YYREEE (reference sequence). The CDR3 is CASSATKDTQYF. In nucleotides, the CDR3 is TGTGCCAGCAGCGCCACAAAAGATACGCAGTATTTT.

The V gene is TRBV7-3, the J gene TRBJ2-1; 8 bases are a match to TRBD2. The CDR3 is 15 amino acids. Germline assignment: CDR1 SGHTA and CDR2 FQGTGA. J gave up 0 bases and V 5 bases, and 3 bases lay outside the gene matches. In DNA form, the CDR3 reads TGTGCCAGCAGCCCGGGGGGGAGCTCCTACAATGAGCAGTTCTTC. Protein: CASSPGGSSYNEQFF.

The chain carries TRBV5-5 and TRBJ1-3; TRBD1 matches at 9 bases. V shed 0 bases, J shed 8 bases, and the junction held 6 bases outside the gene matches. Germline V gene lookup returns CDR1 SGHKS and CDR2 YYEKEE (reference sequence). This CDR3 spans 15 amino acids. The CDR3 region has the DNA TGTGCCAGCAGCTTGGAAACAGGGGGCTGGGACACCATATATTTT. Residues: CASSLETGGWDTIYF.

V gene TRBV6-1 combines with J gene TRBJ1-1; D is uncertain. The CDR3 loop spans 15 amino acids. CDR1 and CDR2 from the germline V gene are MNHNS and SASEGT. Trimming stripped 8 bases from V and 0 bases from J, with 16 bases between. In DNA form, the CDR3 reads TGTGCCAGCGGAGAGTTTGGATTAATGAACACTGAAGCTTTCTTT. It encodes CASGEFGLMNTEAFF.

The chain carries TRBV4-3 and TRBJ2-1, with D possibly TRBD2 on 6 matching bases. CDR3 size: 15 residues. V lost 0 bases, J lost 1 base, and 7 bases lay in between. Germline V CDR1 and CDR2: LGHNA, YSLEER. CDR3 sequence reads: CASSQDRESYNEQFF. CDR3 coding DNA: TGCGCCAGCAGCCAAGATCGGGAGTCCTACAATGAGCAGTTCTTC.

V usage is TRBV5-3 and J usage is TRBJ1-6; a possible D gene is TRBD1 (6 bases). TRBV5-3 is sorted into the ORF group, with uncertain function. The CDR3 totals 20 residues. Trimming took 5 bases from V and 0 from J, leaving 24 bases between them. The CDR3 spells CARSLPRTEEESSYNSPLHF. DNA for the CDR3: TGTGCCAGAAGTCTCCCCCGGACAGAGGAAGAAAGCTCCTATAATTCACCCCTCCACTTT.

The V gene is TRBV4-3, the J gene TRBJ2-1; 8 positions match TRBD2. Germline assignment: CDR1 LGHNA and CDR2 YSLEER. The V segment lost 0 bases and the J segment 3 bases; nucleotides outside the gene matches: 4. CDR3 length: 16 residues. Here the CDR3 reads CASSQDSGGSYNEQFF. DNA for the CDR3: TGCGCCAGCAGCCAAGATTCGGGGGGGAGCTACAATGAGCAGTTCTTC.

CDR3 coding DNA: TGCGCCAGCAGGGATGCAGGGGTAAGGAATGAAAAACTGTTTTTT. Amino acid sequence: CASRDAGVRNEKLFF. The rearrangement links TRBV4-1 to TRBJ1-4; D is perhaps TRBD1 (6 bases). The V gene's germline CDR1 is MGHRA and CDR2 YSYEKL. V was cut by 6 bases and J by 5 bases, with 16 bases left in between. CDR3 length: 15 amino acids.

The genes are TRBV19 and TRBJ1-1; D ambiguous. Trimming took 3 bases from V and 3 from J, leaving 11 bases between them. The CDR3 has 14 residues. Germline CDR1 is LNHDA and CDR2 is SQIVND (reference sequence). This CDR3 reads CASSISGWDTEAFF. CDR3 DNA: TGTGCCAGTAGTATTTCCGGGTGGGACACTGAAGCTTTCTTT.

The V call is TRBV7-8, the J call TRBJ1-2, with 7 bases aligning to TRBD1. The CDR3 is 15 residues long. Losses at the gene ends were 1 base for V and 8 bases for J; bases not matched to a gene: 10. Germline V gives CDR1 SGHVS, CDR2 FQNEAQ. In DNA, the CDR3 is TGTGCCAGCAGCTTAGTGGGACAGCCCAGGGACGGCTACACCTTC. Its protein product is CASSLVGQPRDGYTF.

This clone was observed a handful of times. This chain connects TRBV7-6 to TRBJ2-7; 8 bases match TRBD1. V shed 1 base, J shed 6 bases, and the junction held 5 bases outside the gene matches. The CDR3 loop spans 14 amino acids. Germline V gene sequence: CDR1 SGHVS, CDR2 FNYEAQ. The CDR3 protein is CASSLGTGLSEQYF. The CDR3 DNA follows: TGTGCCAGCAGCTTAGGGACAGGGCTTTCCGAGCAGTACTTC. Looking up the rest from reference TRBV7-6 and TRBJ2-7 gives the full variable domain: GAGVSQSPRYKVTKRGQDVALRCDPISGHVSLYWYRQALGQGPEFLTYFNYEAQQDKSGLPNDRFSAERPEGSISTLTIQRTEQRDSAMYRCASSLGTGLSEQYFGPGTRLTVT.

This chain links TRBV5-4 with TRBJ1-1; D is possibly TRBD1 (5 bases). The CDR3 consists of 15 residues. V shed 2 bases and J shed 0 bases, with 11 bases lying between them. Germline CDR1 SGHNT, CDR2 YYREEE (reference sequence). The CDR3 DNA reads TGTGCCAGCAGCTTTTGGGGGGATATGAACACTGAAGCTTTCTTT. Amino acid sequence: CASSFWGDMNTEAFF.

V gene TRBV6-6 combines with J gene TRBJ2-7; D may be TRBD1 (5 bases). V was trimmed by 5 bases and J by 4 bases, leaving 15 bases between them. CDR1 is MNHNY, CDR2 SVGAGI, per germline (reference sequence). CDR3 length: 14 amino acids. CDR3 coding DNA: TGTGCCAGCAGTAGGCTCGCAGGGTGGTACGAGCAGTACTTC. It codes for CASSRLAGWYEQYF.

The chain joins TRBV27 to TRBJ2-5, with 11 bases fitting TRBD2. The V gene end was trimmed by 9 bases and the J gene end by 4 bases; junction bases not matched to a gene: 4. The CDR3 has 13 residues. CDR1 and CDR2 from the germline V gene are MNHEY and SMNVEV (reference sequence). Here the CDR3 reads CASHTSGGETQYF. CDR3 nucleotide sequence: TGTGCCAGTCATACTAGCGGGGGAGAGACCCAGTACTTC.

The chain has TRBV29-1 and TRBJ2-6, with a tentative D call TRBD1 (6 bases). V gave up 5 bases and J gave up 0 bases, with 8 bases separating them. The length of the CDR3 is 14 residues. Germline V gene sequence: CDR1 SQVTM, CDR2 ANQGSEA. The CDR3 nucleotides read TGCAGCGTTCAGGGGAGCTCTGGGGCCAACGTCCTGACTTTC. It specifies CSVQGSSGANVLTF.